This T cell receptor beta chain came from a study of blood T cell repertoires in COVID-19. Study background: The samples span acute and convalescent COVID-19 from the United States, Italy and Spain. PBMCs, B-cell-depleted T cells, or T cells were the source of the cDNA or gDNA that made up the material.

In the original analysis: Reference gene primer amplification gave nucleated cell count estimates. Using immunoSEQ multiplex PCR, the repertoire was profiled, and TCRdb retains in-frame clones only, with some absent. The DNA gave D and trimming, while V, J and clone size come from that table. The sample includes around 180,000 clones, approximately 90% seen only once; the top ten take 2.5% to 3.5%. The TCR originated in a woman aged 25 to 39 with active or convalescent COVID-19. The material sequenced was peripheral blood.

The CDR3 region is CAATDQEADTQYF. The CDR3 region has the DNA TGTGCCGCCACCGACCAGGAGGCGGATACGCAGTATTTT. The chain carries TRBV15 and TRBJ2-3, with a tentative D call TRBD2 (5 bases). The CDR3 is made up of 13 amino acids. Trimming pared 11 bases from V and 6 bases from J, leaving 18 bases between. Germline V gene data show CDR1 as LNHNV and CDR2 as YYDKDF (reference sequence).